The rows below give T cell receptor beta chains drawn from one sample of a study of shared clonotypes between healthy human individuals. Sequencing used immunoSEQ multiplex PCR; TCRdb keeps in-frame clones, though not all of them. The sample lists about 2.4 million clones; more than 80% were seen once. Sequenced input: naive CD4+ T cells sorted from blood. Receptor source: a young man in good health. Each CDR3 is given with its conserved first and last residue. Each record gives: V gene, clone size, D gene, J gene, CDR3 DNA, CDR3 protein. D genes are given only for firm matches. The size field is filled for only some rows; it gives once, few, many or a size class.

v_gene: TRBV9; abundance: -; d_gene: -; j_gene: TRBJ1-5; CDR3nt: TGTGCCAGCAGCGTAGTGCTTCCGCTCAATCAGCCCCAGCATTTT; CDR3aa: CASSVVLPLNQPQHF
v_gene: TRBV6-6; abundance: -; d_gene: TRBD1; j_gene: TRBJ1-1; CDR3nt: TGTGCCAGCAGCCTAGGAACAGGGGCCTTAAACACTGAAGCTTTCTTT; CDR3aa: CASSLGTGALNTEAFF
v_gene: TRBV28; abundance: once; d_gene: -; j_gene: TRBJ2-5; CDR3nt: TGTGCCAGCAGGTTGACGGACAGTCAAGAGACCCAGTACTTC; CDR3aa: CASRLTDSQETQYF
v_gene: TRBV7-2; abundance: -; d_gene: -; j_gene: TRBJ2-2; CDR3nt: TGTGCCAGCACCCCCGGCCCAGGGGGGACCGGGGAGCTGTTTTTT; CDR3aa: CASTPGPGGTGELFF
v_gene: TRBV5-1; abundance: -; d_gene: TRBD2; j_gene: TRBJ2-7; CDR3nt: TGCGCCTCCGCCAGCGGGGGGGCCTACGAGCAGTACTTC; CDR3aa: CASASGGAYEQYF
v_gene: TRBV18; abundance: once; d_gene: -; j_gene: TRBJ1-3; CDR3nt: TGTGCCAGCTCACCACCAGGCTTCTCTGGAAACACCATATATTTT; CDR3aa: CASSPPGFSGNTIYF
v_gene: TRBV9; abundance: -; d_gene: -; j_gene: TRBJ2-3; CDR3nt: TGTGCCAGCAGCGTAGAGCGAAGCTCAGATACGCAGTATTTT; CDR3aa: CASSVERSSDTQYF
v_gene: TRBV28; abundance: -; d_gene: -; j_gene: TRBJ1-2; CDR3nt: TGTGCCAGCGTAACGGGGCAGGGAGGCTATGGCTACACCTTC; CDR3aa: CASVTGQGGYGYTF
v_gene: TRBV7-2; abundance: -; d_gene: -; j_gene: TRBJ2-2; CDR3nt: TGTGCCAGCAGCTTATACCTAGGGTCCGGGGAGCTGTTTTTT; CDR3aa: CASSLYLGSGELFF
v_gene: TRBV27; abundance: -; d_gene: -; j_gene: TRBJ1-6; CDR3nt: TGTGCCAGCAGTCCCCCGGGGGCTTCACCCCTCCACTTT; CDR3aa: CASSPPGASPLHF
v_gene: TRBV20-1; abundance: -; d_gene: -; j_gene: TRBJ2-1; CDR3nt: TGCAGTGCCCGAGGTCTCGAGCAGTTCTTC; CDR3aa: CSARGLEQFF
v_gene: TRBV6-5; abundance: -; d_gene: -; j_gene: TRBJ1-3; CDR3nt: TGTGCCAGCAGCCGTTCCGGGACATCTGGAAACACCATATATTTT; CDR3aa: CASSRSGTSGNTIYF
v_gene: TRBV19; abundance: -; d_gene: -; j_gene: TRBJ1-1; CDR3nt: TGTGCCAGTAGTATCGGGACGGCGAACACTGAAGCTTTCTTT; CDR3aa: CASSIGTANTEAFF
v_gene: TRBV18; abundance: -; d_gene: -; j_gene: TRBJ1-3; CDR3nt: TGTGCCAGCTCACCACCTTCTAGGGGGTCTGGAAACACCATATATTTT; CDR3aa: CASSPPSRGSGNTIYF
v_gene: TRBV7-9; abundance: once; d_gene: -; j_gene: TRBJ2-3; CDR3nt: TGTGCCAGCACCACACCCCCTAGCACAGATACGCAGTATTTT; CDR3aa: CASTTPPSTDTQYF
v_gene: TRBV2; abundance: -; d_gene: -; j_gene: TRBJ1-5; CDR3nt: TGTGCCAGCAGTGAAGCGGCGGCCGGGACCCAGCATTTT; CDR3aa: CASSEAAAGTQHF
v_gene: TRBV18; abundance: -; d_gene: TRBD1; j_gene: TRBJ2-7; CDR3nt: TGTGCCAGCTCCGGGACAGGGGGAGCCTACGAGCAGTACTTC; CDR3aa: CASSGTGGAYEQYF
v_gene: TRBV28; abundance: once; d_gene: -; j_gene: TRBJ2-2; CDR3nt: TGTGCCAGCAGTTCACCGAGGGGCGAGGGGAACACCGGGGAGCTGTTTTTT; CDR3aa: CASSSPRGEGNTGELFF
v_gene: TRBV11-1; abundance: -; d_gene: -; j_gene: TRBJ2-5; CDR3nt: TGTGCCAGCAGCTTTCAGGAGACCCAGTACTTC; CDR3aa: CASSFQETQYF
v_gene: TRBV5-6; abundance: -; d_gene: TRBD1; j_gene: TRBJ2-7; CDR3nt: TGTGCCAGCAGCTTGGCCGGACAGGGGTTGTACGAGCAGTACTTC; CDR3aa: CASSLAGQGLYEQYF
v_gene: TRBV7-9; abundance: -; d_gene: TRBD1; j_gene: TRBJ2-3; CDR3nt: TGTGCCAGCAGCCGGGGACAGGTAACAGATACGCAGTATTTT; CDR3aa: CASSRGQVTDTQYF
v_gene: TRBV28; abundance: once; d_gene: -; j_gene: TRBJ2-7; CDR3nt: TGTGCCAGCAGTTTAACAGGGACCTCCTACGAGCAGTACTTC; CDR3aa: CASSLTGTSYEQYF
v_gene: TRBV5-1; abundance: -; d_gene: -; j_gene: TRBJ1-1; CDR3nt: TGCGCCAGCAGCTTGAGGGGAGATAAAACCACTGAAGCTTTCTTT; CDR3aa: CASSLRGDKTTEAFF
v_gene: TRBV10-3; abundance: -; d_gene: -; j_gene: TRBJ1-2; CDR3nt: TGTGCCATCAGTGACGTAATTGGGGGTGGTGAGAAGGATGGCTACACCTTC; CDR3aa: CAISDVIGGGEKDGYTF
v_gene: TRBV6-1; abundance: -; d_gene: TRBD2; j_gene: TRBJ2-2; CDR3nt: TGTGCCAGCAGTGCCCGACTAGCGGGAGGCACCGGGGAGCTGTTTTTT; CDR3aa: CASSARLAGGTGELFF
v_gene: TRBV2; abundance: -; d_gene: TRBD1; j_gene: TRBJ2-4; CDR3nt: TGTGCCAGCAGTCCGGGACAGGGGACGAAAAACATTCAGTACTTC; CDR3aa: CASSPGQGTKNIQYF
v_gene: TRBV4-1; abundance: -; d_gene: TRBD1; j_gene: TRBJ1-1; CDR3nt: TGCGCCAGCAGCCAGCTTGGGACAGGAAATGAAGCTTTCTTT; CDR3aa: CASSQLGTGNEAFF
v_gene: TRBV29-1; abundance: -; d_gene: -; j_gene: TRBJ2-7; CDR3nt: TGCAGCGCCCGGGATGGGGGATCCTACGAGCAGTACTTC; CDR3aa: CSARDGGSYEQYF
v_gene: TRBV9; abundance: once; d_gene: TRBD1; j_gene: TRBJ2-4; CDR3nt: TGTGCCAGCAGCGTGACAGGGGAGAAAGGCAAAAACATTCAGTACTTC; CDR3aa: CASSVTGEKGKNIQYF
v_gene: TRBV4-1; abundance: -; d_gene: -; j_gene: TRBJ1-6; CDR3nt: TGCGCCAGCAGCCAAGAGGAACAGGTCCGATCACCCCTCCACTTT; CDR3aa: CASSQEEQVRSPLHF
v_gene: TRBV5-1; abundance: -; d_gene: -; j_gene: TRBJ2-3; CDR3nt: TGCGCCAGCAGCTTCAGCGGAGGCACAGATACGCAGTATTTT; CDR3aa: CASSFSGGTDTQYF
v_gene: TRBV6-6; abundance: -; d_gene: TRBD1; j_gene: TRBJ2-7; CDR3nt: TGTGCCAGCAGGGCCGAGTGGACAGGAGCCACCCACGAGCAGTACTTC; CDR3aa: CASRAEWTGATHEQYF
v_gene: TRBV12-5; abundance: once; d_gene: -; j_gene: TRBJ2-7; CDR3nt: TGTGCTAGTGCCCGGTGGGGAGTGGAGGGCTCCTACGAGCAGTACTTC; CDR3aa: CASARWGVEGSYEQYF
v_gene: TRBV28; abundance: -; d_gene: -; j_gene: TRBJ1-4; CDR3nt: TGTGCCAGCAGGCCCACAGGGACTAATGAAAAACTGTTTTTT; CDR3aa: CASRPTGTNEKLFF
v_gene: TRBV30; abundance: once; d_gene: -; j_gene: TRBJ2-3; CDR3nt: TGTGCCTGGAGTAAGGGGTGGGTGGATACGCAGTATTTT; CDR3aa: CAWSKGWVDTQYF
v_gene: TRBV5-4; abundance: -; d_gene: -; j_gene: TRBJ1-4; CDR3nt: TGTGCCAGCAAACCCGGGGGCACGGCTAATGAAAAACTGTTTTTT; CDR3aa: CASKPGGTANEKLFF
v_gene: TRBV19; abundance: -; d_gene: TRBD1; j_gene: TRBJ2-2; CDR3nt: TGTGCCAGTAGTATGACAGGGCTACACACCGGGGAGCTGTTTTTT; CDR3aa: CASSMTGLHTGELFF
v_gene: TRBV6-5; abundance: -; d_gene: -; j_gene: TRBJ2-7; CDR3nt: TGTGCCAGCAGTTACTCGAACAGAGGACCCTACGAGCAGTACTTC; CDR3aa: CASSYSNRGPYEQYF
v_gene: TRBV5-1; abundance: once; d_gene: -; j_gene: TRBJ1-2; CDR3nt: TGCGCCAGCAGCTTGGCGGGGACCTATGGCTACACCTTC; CDR3aa: CASSLAGTYGYTF
v_gene: TRBV9; abundance: -; d_gene: TRBD1; j_gene: TRBJ1-1; CDR3nt: TGTGCCAGCAGCCCAAAACTAAGGGGGCTGGGGACTGAAGCTTTCTTT; CDR3aa: CASSPKLRGLGTEAFF